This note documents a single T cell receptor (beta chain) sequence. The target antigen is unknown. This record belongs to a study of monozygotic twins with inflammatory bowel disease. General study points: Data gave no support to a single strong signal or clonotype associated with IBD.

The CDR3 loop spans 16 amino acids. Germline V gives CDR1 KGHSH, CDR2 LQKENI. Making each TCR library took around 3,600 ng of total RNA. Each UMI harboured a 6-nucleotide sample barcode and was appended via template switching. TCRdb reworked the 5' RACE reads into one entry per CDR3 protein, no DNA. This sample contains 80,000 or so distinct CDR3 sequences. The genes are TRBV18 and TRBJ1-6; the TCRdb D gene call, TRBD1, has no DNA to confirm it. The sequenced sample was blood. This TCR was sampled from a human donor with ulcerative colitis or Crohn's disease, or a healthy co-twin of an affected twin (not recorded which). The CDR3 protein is CASSPRVDRMNSPLHF. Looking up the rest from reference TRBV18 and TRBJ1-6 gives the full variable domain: NAGVMQNPRHLVRRRGQEARLRCSPMKGHSHVYWYRQLPEEGLKFMVYLQKENIIDESGMPKERFSAEFPKEGPSILRIQQVVRGDSAAYFCASSPRVDRMNSPLHFGNGTRLTVT.